Listed below are T cell receptor beta chains from one sample, sequenced in a study of shared clonotypes between healthy human individuals. Sequencing used immunoSEQ multiplex PCR; TCRdb keeps in-frame clones, though not all of them. The profile shows around 95,000 clones, around 67% of them singletons. The sequencing input was memory CD8+ T cells sorted from blood. These receptors were taken from a man younger than 40 in good health. The CDR3 runs from the conserved cysteine through the conserved F or W. A D gene is named only where the DNA matches it firmly. A row's size may be missing; if present it is once, few, many or a size class.

v_call: TRBV19
d_call: NA
clone_size: many
j_call: TRBJ2-1
cdr3_nt: TGTGCCAGTAGTCTGGGGGGCCCCTACAATGAGCAGTTCTTC
cdr3_aa: CASSLGGPYNEQFF

v_call: TRBV27
d_call: NA
clone_size: medium-sized
j_call: TRBJ1-5
cdr3_nt: TGTGCCACCGGGTGGTTGCGGCCCCAGCATTTT
cdr3_aa: CATGWLRPQHF

v_call: TRBV7-9
d_call: NA
clone_size: NA
j_call: TRBJ1-2
cdr3_nt: TGTGCCAGCAGCTCAACTAACGGACAGCTGAACTATGGCTACACCTTC
cdr3_aa: CASSSTNGQLNYGYTF

v_call: TRBV28
d_call: TRBD2
clone_size: once
j_call: TRBJ2-3
cdr3_nt: TGTGCCAGCAGTTTATTAAGCGGGAGGGCGGGGACAGATACGCAGTATTTT
cdr3_aa: CASSLLSGRAGTDTQYF

v_call: TRBV5-1
d_call: NA
clone_size: NA
j_call: TRBJ1-2
cdr3_nt: TGCGCCAGCAGCCCCTCTGACAGCGGTCATGGCTACACCTTC
cdr3_aa: CASSPSDSGHGYTF

v_call: TRBV7-3
d_call: NA
clone_size: NA
j_call: TRBJ2-2
cdr3_nt: TGTGCCAGCAGCTTAACTGGGGCCGGGGAGCTGTTTTTT
cdr3_aa: CASSLTGAGELFF

v_call: TRBV30
d_call: NA
clone_size: NA
j_call: TRBJ2-1
cdr3_nt: TGTGCCTGGAGTATCCTCGTAGGGCCTTTCAATGAGCAGTTCTTC
cdr3_aa: CAWSILVGPFNEQFF

v_call: TRBV5-6
d_call: NA
clone_size: NA
j_call: TRBJ2-5
cdr3_nt: TGTGCCAGCAGCCGGGCGGTGGGGTTAGAGACCCAGTACTTC
cdr3_aa: CASSRAVGLETQYF

v_call: TRBV14
d_call: NA
clone_size: NA
j_call: TRBJ1-1
cdr3_nt: TGTGCCAGCAGCCAAGATGCGCTGACTGAAGCTTTCTTT
cdr3_aa: CASSQDALTEAFF

v_call: TRBV6-6
d_call: NA
clone_size: NA
j_call: TRBJ2-5
cdr3_nt: TGTGCCAGCAGTAGATCAGGGGTTGGCGAGACCCAGTACTTC
cdr3_aa: CASSRSGVGETQYF

v_call: TRBV11-3
d_call: NA
clone_size: NA
j_call: TRBJ1-3
cdr3_nt: TGTGCCAGCAGCGTAGGCTCTGGAAACACCATATATTTT
cdr3_aa: CASSVGSGNTIYF

v_call: TRBV11-2
d_call: NA
clone_size: NA
j_call: TRBJ2-7
cdr3_nt: TGTGCCAGCAGCCGCTGGGACAACAACTACGAGCAGTACTTC
cdr3_aa: CASSRWDNNYEQYF

v_call: TRBV25-1
d_call: TRBD1
clone_size: NA
j_call: TRBJ2-5
cdr3_nt: TGTGCCAGCAGTGGGACTGACAGGGGCGGGAAGGAGACCCAGTACTTC
cdr3_aa: CASSGTDRGGKETQYF

v_call: TRBV6-5
d_call: NA
clone_size: NA
j_call: TRBJ2-1
cdr3_nt: TGTGCCAGCAGTGCGCAGGGTACCTACAATGAGCAGTTCTTC
cdr3_aa: CASSAQGTYNEQFF

v_call: TRBV5-1
d_call: TRBD2
clone_size: NA
j_call: TRBJ2-3
cdr3_nt: TGCGCCAGCAGCTTACCGGGACTAGCGGGATTTGATACGCAGTATTTT
cdr3_aa: CASSLPGLAGFDTQYF

v_call: TRBV27
d_call: NA
clone_size: NA
j_call: TRBJ2-7
cdr3_nt: TGTGCCAGCAGTCCAGGGGGGGGAGTCGGAAGCTACGAGCAGTACTTC
cdr3_aa: CASSPGGGVGSYEQYF

v_call: TRBV5-4
d_call: TRBD1
clone_size: NA
j_call: TRBJ2-1
cdr3_nt: TGTGCCAGCAGCCCAGGGACAGGGGCCTACAATGAGCAGTTCTTC
cdr3_aa: CASSPGTGAYNEQFF

v_call: TRBV10-3
d_call: TRBD1
clone_size: NA
j_call: TRBJ2-5
cdr3_nt: TGTGCCATCAGTGTATACTCAGGGGGCGCAGAGACCCAGTACTTC
cdr3_aa: CAISVYSGGAETQYF

v_call: TRBV28
d_call: NA
clone_size: few
j_call: TRBJ1-4
cdr3_nt: TGTGCCAGCAGTACAGGTTTGGAAGCCGAAAAACTGTTTTTT
cdr3_aa: CASSTGLEAEKLFF

v_call: TRBV11-2
d_call: NA
clone_size: NA
j_call: TRBJ2-7
cdr3_nt: TGTGCCAGCAGCGTCAACAGGAACTACGAGCAGTACTTC
cdr3_aa: CASSVNRNYEQYF

v_call: TRBV7-8
d_call: TRBD1
clone_size: NA
j_call: TRBJ2-5
cdr3_nt: TGTGCCAGCAGCCGAAGGAAAGGACAGGGATTCTTTAGGGAGACCCAGTACTTC
cdr3_aa: CASSRRKGQGFFRETQYF

v_call: TRBV28
d_call: NA
clone_size: NA
j_call: TRBJ2-3
cdr3_nt: TGTGCCAGCAGTCCGACGGACAGAATCACAGATACGCAGTATTTT
cdr3_aa: CASSPTDRITDTQYF

v_call: TRBV6-6
d_call: NA
clone_size: NA
j_call: TRBJ1-1
cdr3_nt: TGTGCCACCAGAGTCGGCACTGAAGCTTTCTTT
cdr3_aa: CATRVGTEAFF

v_call: TRBV6-1
d_call: TRBD1
clone_size: few
j_call: TRBJ2-7
cdr3_nt: TGTGCCAGCAGTGAAGGGACAGGGGGCGGCGAGCAGTACTTC
cdr3_aa: CASSEGTGGGEQYF

v_call: TRBV7-9
d_call: NA
clone_size: NA
j_call: TRBJ2-1
cdr3_nt: TGTGCCAGCAGCTTAGGCTCGAGCTCCTACAATGAGCAGTTCTTC
cdr3_aa: CASSLGSSSYNEQFF

v_call: TRBV19
d_call: NA
clone_size: few
j_call: TRBJ2-3
cdr3_nt: TGTGCCAGTAGTATGATAGAAGGGGCAGATACGCAGTATTTT
cdr3_aa: CASSMIEGADTQYF

v_call: TRBV2
d_call: NA
clone_size: NA
j_call: TRBJ2-7
cdr3_nt: TGTGCCAGCAGTCTGGATCAAGACGGCAAATTAAACTACGAGCAGTACTTC
cdr3_aa: CASSLDQDGKLNYEQYF

v_call: TRBV19
d_call: NA
clone_size: few
j_call: TRBJ2-1
cdr3_nt: TGTGCCAGTAGTATTTGGACACACAATGAGCAGTTCTTC
cdr3_aa: CASSIWTHNEQFF

v_call: TRBV27
d_call: NA
clone_size: NA
j_call: TRBJ1-1
cdr3_nt: TGTGCCAGCAGTTTATCACACCTTAGTGGAGCTTTCTTT
cdr3_aa: CASSLSHLSGAFF

v_call: TRBV19
d_call: TRBD1
clone_size: few
j_call: TRBJ2-1
cdr3_nt: TGTGCCAGTAGTATAGTGGGTGGGGACAGGGTCGATGAGCAGTTCTTC
cdr3_aa: CASSIVGGDRVDEQFF

v_call: TRBV7-8
d_call: NA
clone_size: once
j_call: TRBJ2-1
cdr3_nt: TGTGCCAGCAGCTACGGTCCTAGCTCCTACAATGAGCAGTTCTTC
cdr3_aa: CASSYGPSSYNEQFF

v_call: TRBV10-3
d_call: TRBD2
clone_size: NA
j_call: TRBJ2-6
cdr3_nt: TGTGCCATCAGTGGTAGCGGGACCGGGGCCAACGTCCTGACTTTC
cdr3_aa: CAISGSGTGANVLTF

v_call: TRBV29-1
d_call: TRBD1
clone_size: NA
j_call: TRBJ1-1
cdr3_nt: TGCAGCACCTGGGACAGCATATCGAACACTGAAGCTTTCTTT
cdr3_aa: CSTWDSISNTEAFF

v_call: TRBV7-2
d_call: NA
clone_size: NA
j_call: TRBJ1-4
cdr3_nt: TGTGCCAGCAGCTTATGGGCGGGCGATGAAAAACTGTTTTTT
cdr3_aa: CASSLWAGDEKLFF

v_call: TRBV10-2
d_call: TRBD1
clone_size: NA
j_call: TRBJ2-3
cdr3_nt: TGCGCCAGCAGTCAGGGGGCCGTGCCCACAGATACGCAGTATTTT
cdr3_aa: CASSQGAVPTDTQYF

v_call: TRBV6-4
d_call: NA
clone_size: NA
j_call: TRBJ1-5
cdr3_nt: TGTGCCAGCAGTGCCGGAAGCAATCAGCCCCAGCATTTT
cdr3_aa: CASSAGSNQPQHF

v_call: TRBV5-6
d_call: TRBD2
clone_size: NA
j_call: TRBJ2-1
cdr3_nt: TGTGCCAGCAGCTTGGGTGGGCGGGAGAGCGATGAGCAGTTCTTC
cdr3_aa: CASSLGGRESDEQFF

v_call: TRBV30
d_call: TRBD2
clone_size: NA
j_call: TRBJ2-7
cdr3_nt: TGTGCCTGGATGGGGGAGGGAGCGAAGAGTTCGGCCTACGAGCAGTACTTC
cdr3_aa: CAWMGEGAKSSAYEQYF

v_call: TRBV7-9
d_call: NA
clone_size: few
j_call: TRBJ2-3
cdr3_nt: TGTGCCAGCAGCCAACCAGGATCTGGCACAGATACGCAGTATTTT
cdr3_aa: CASSQPGSGTDTQYF

v_call: TRBV7-9
d_call: NA
clone_size: NA
j_call: TRBJ2-7
cdr3_nt: TGTGCCAGCAGTACCAGACAGTCGTACGAGCAGTACTTC
cdr3_aa: CASSTRQSYEQYF

v_call: TRBV7-2
d_call: NA
clone_size: many
j_call: TRBJ2-5
cdr3_nt: TGTGCCAGCAGCTTGAGGGGGGGAGAGACCCAGTACTTC
cdr3_aa: CASSLRGGETQYF

v_call: TRBV28
d_call: NA
clone_size: many
j_call: TRBJ1-2
cdr3_nt: TGTGCCAGCACCCCAGGGACCCTACACTATGGCTACACCTTC
cdr3_aa: CASTPGTLHYGYTF

v_call: TRBV7-3
d_call: TRBD1
clone_size: NA
j_call: TRBJ1-5
cdr3_nt: TGTGCCAGCAGCTTAGATGCAGGGGGGATGGTCCAGCCCCAGCATTTT
cdr3_aa: CASSLDAGGMVQPQHF

v_call: TRBV6-1
d_call: NA
clone_size: NA
j_call: TRBJ1-2
cdr3_nt: TGTGCCAGCAGTGCCAAGGGAGGGATTCAGTCATTTCTATGGGGCTACACCTTC
cdr3_aa: CASSAKGGIQSFLWGYTF

v_call: TRBV28
d_call: NA
clone_size: NA
j_call: TRBJ1-2
cdr3_nt: TGTGCCAGCAGTTTATGGAGGGGGGCTAACTATGGCTACACCTTC
cdr3_aa: CASSLWRGANYGYTF

v_call: TRBV7-8
d_call: TRBD1
clone_size: NA
j_call: TRBJ2-7
cdr3_nt: TGTGCCAGCAGCCCTCCTCGACAGGGCAGACGGGACGAGCAGTACTTC
cdr3_aa: CASSPPRQGRRDEQYF

v_call: TRBV7-9
d_call: NA
clone_size: NA
j_call: TRBJ2-2
cdr3_nt: TGTGCCAGCAGCCCTGTCCTCGGGGAGCTGTTTTTT
cdr3_aa: CASSPVLGELFF

v_call: TRBV6-5
d_call: TRBD1
clone_size: NA
j_call: TRBJ1-1
cdr3_nt: TGTGCCAGCAGTTCCGGGACAGGGATGAGGGCTTTCTTT
cdr3_aa: CASSSGTGMRAFF

v_call: TRBV5-8
d_call: NA
clone_size: NA
j_call: TRBJ2-7
cdr3_nt: TGTGCCAGCAGCTTTCCCATAGCCTACGAGCAGTACTTC
cdr3_aa: CASSFPIAYEQYF

v_call: TRBV28
d_call: NA
clone_size: NA
j_call: TRBJ1-1
cdr3_nt: TGTGCCAGCAGTTTAGGGTATACTGAAGCTTTCTTT
cdr3_aa: CASSLGYTEAFF

v_call: TRBV6-5
d_call: TRBD2
clone_size: NA
j_call: TRBJ2-1
cdr3_nt: TGTGCCAGCAGTCTAGGACTAGCTGCTGAGCAGTTCTTC
cdr3_aa: CASSLGLAAEQFF

v_call: TRBV14
d_call: TRBD1
clone_size: NA
j_call: TRBJ1-2
cdr3_nt: TGTGCCAGCAGCTGGACAGGGGGCGCCCCCTCGAATGGCTACACCTTC
cdr3_aa: CASSWTGGAPSNGYTF

v_call: TRBV7-8
d_call: NA
clone_size: NA
j_call: TRBJ2-3
cdr3_nt: TGTGCCAGCAGCTTCGTAGGGTTCACAGATACGCAGTATTTT
cdr3_aa: CASSFVGFTDTQYF

v_call: TRBV7-9
d_call: TRBD1
clone_size: once
j_call: TRBJ2-7
cdr3_nt: TGTGCCAGCAGCTTAGGACAGGGGCCCCGGGGCGAGCAGTACTTC
cdr3_aa: CASSLGQGPRGEQYF

v_call: TRBV27
d_call: NA
clone_size: NA
j_call: TRBJ2-7
cdr3_nt: TGTGCCAGCAGTTTAACCGCAGGGATGGGCGAGCAGTACTTC
cdr3_aa: CASSLTAGMGEQYF

v_call: TRBV4-3
d_call: TRBD1
clone_size: NA
j_call: TRBJ1-2
cdr3_nt: TGCGCCAGCAGCCTCACCAAACTACGACAGGGGAGGCTCTATGGCTACACCTTC
cdr3_aa: CASSLTKLRQGRLYGYTF

v_call: TRBV29-1
d_call: TRBD2
clone_size: NA
j_call: TRBJ2-3
cdr3_nt: TGCAGCGTTTTGGGACTAGCGGGTCTTACTTATAGCACAGATACGCAGTATTTT
cdr3_aa: CSVLGLAGLTYSTDTQYF

v_call: TRBV11-2
d_call: TRBD1
clone_size: NA
j_call: TRBJ1-2
cdr3_nt: TGTGCCAGCAGCTACAGACAGGGGCCTTCTAACTATGGCTACACCTTC
cdr3_aa: CASSYRQGPSNYGYTF

v_call: TRBV4-1
d_call: TRBD1
clone_size: NA
j_call: TRBJ1-1
cdr3_nt: TGCGCCAGCAGCCCGGACAGGGGTTGGACTGAAGCTTTCTTT
cdr3_aa: CASSPDRGWTEAFF

v_call: TRBV7-9
d_call: TRBD1
clone_size: few
j_call: TRBJ1-1
cdr3_nt: TGTGCCAGCAGCCTACCCACAGGGGTTCGGACTGAAGCTTTCTTT
cdr3_aa: CASSLPTGVRTEAFF